This T cell receptor (beta chain) was identified in a study of blood T cell repertoires in COVID-19. Study-wide background: The United States, Italy and Spain supplied acute and convalescent COVID-19 samples.

Only in-frame clones appear in the TCRdb table, and some are missing; sequencing was by immunoSEQ multiplex PCR. Altogether 200,000 to 250,000 clones are present, about 82% being singletons, with the ten largest covering approximately 9.1%. Participants were aged roughly 18 to 90 years, lived in roughly 23 US areas, and enrolled virtually. From germline, CDR1 is ENHRY and CDR2 SYGVKD. Trimming left V 0 bases short and J 3 bases short, with 11 bases between. The CDR3 runs 15 residues. This chain connects TRBV10-3 to TRBJ1-1, with D possibly being TRBD1 (5 bases). The sample consisted of PBMCs or T cells enriched from blood (not recorded which). This clonotype was sampled from a woman in her forties or fifties with acute COVID-19. The CDR3: CAISESGGRDTEAFF. DNA for the CDR3: TGTGCCATCAGTGAGTCTGGGGGGAGAGACACTGAAGCTTTCTTT.